This T cell receptor beta chain was sequenced during a study of blood T cell repertoires in COVID-19. Overall study: Sample material is recorded as cDNA or gDNA derived from T cells, B-cell-depleted T cells, or PBMCs.

In the study's own analysis: Reference gene primers were amplified, and this amplification served to estimate nucleated cell counts. The method was immunoSEQ multiplex PCR; TCRdb's version includes in-frame clones alone and lacks a portion of them. Clone size and V and J calls were adopted from that table, with D and trimming inferred from the DNA. The data hold roughly 330,000 clones, with roughly 90% observed a single time. The ends were cut back, 3 bases at V and 1 base at J, with 12 bases in the middle. Germline loops: CDR1 SNHLY, CDR2 FYNNEI. The CDR3 runs 15 residues. The TCR was taken from a man between 18 and 35 years old who had recovered from COVID-19. Sequencing was carried out using peripheral blood. The V and J genes are TRBV2 and TRBJ1-1, with D possibly TRBD1 on 6 matching bases. The DNA of the CDR3 is TGTGCCAGCAGTGAGGGGGGGCGAGGGAACACTGAAGCTTTCTTT. Translated: CASSEGGRGNTEAFF.